Each of the 31 T cell receptor beta chains below was sequenced from the same sample in a study of T cell repertoires and HLA-DP antigens. No antigen has been assigned to these receptors. Measured with immunoSEQ multiplex PCR; TCRdb has only the in-frame clones, and not every one. The table shows approximately 73,000 clones, with 80% occurring only once. The sequenced sample was CD4+ T cells from PBMCs. All receptors derive from a man aged 55 to 69 in good health and CMV-seronegative.

V gene TRBV18 combines with J gene TRBJ1-1; TRBD1 might be the D (5 bases). Germline V CDR1 and CDR2: KGHSH, LQKENI. This CDR3 region has 18 residues. Trimming stripped 3 bases from V and 4 bases from J, with 24 bases between. The CDR3 coding sequence is TGTGCCAGCTCACCCCCCGGGGGGGGGACCTATGAAGGCACTGAAGCTTTCTTT. This sequence encodes CASSPPGGGTYEGTEAFF.

The chain carries TRBV5-6 and TRBJ2-3; maybe TRBD1 (7 bases). This CDR3 spans 15 amino acids. Trimming took 4 bases from V and 1 from J, leaving 13 bases between them. Germline CDR1 SGHDT, CDR2 YYEEEE. The CDR3 region has the DNA TGTGCCAGCAGCCCCAGGGGGGACGGCACAGATACGCAGTATTTT. As protein: CASSPRGDGTDTQYF.

The V call is TRBV19, the J call TRBJ1-3; D gene unclear. The CDR3 has 12 amino acids. The germline V and J ends were trimmed by 4 bases and 7 bases, with 8 bases remaining between them. CDR1 is LNHDA, CDR2 SQIVND, per germline (reference sequence). Here the CDR3 DNA reads TGTGCCAGTAGTACACAAGGGAACACCATATATTTT. Its translation: CASSTQGNTIYF.

The rearrangement joins TRBV19 to TRBJ2-2; TRBD1 matches 9 bases. The CDR3 length is 15 residues. Germline-derived CDR1 and CDR2 are LNHDA and SQIVND (reference sequence). V was pared by 6 bases and J by 2 bases, with 4 bases of the junction left unmatched. The CDR3 DNA follows: TGTGCCAGTAGACGGGACAGGGTCAACACCGGGGAGCTGTTTTTT. Amino acids: CASRRDRVNTGELFF.

The rearrangement uses TRBV7-3 and TRBJ2-3; D remains ambiguous. Per germline, CDR1 SGHTA and CDR2 FQGTGA. The CDR3 runs 14 residues. V lost 5 bases, J lost 0 bases, and 9 bases lay in between. The CDR3 reads CASSRVPSTDTQYF. The CDR3 nucleotides read TGTGCCAGCAGCAGGGTGCCTAGCACAGATACGCAGTATTTT.

The table lists this clone with a count of one. The rearrangement links TRBV19 to TRBJ2-3; no definite D call. Germline V CDR1 and CDR2: LNHDA, SQIVND (reference sequence). The CDR3 has 15 amino acids. V was cut by 5 bases and J by 4 bases, with 16 bases left in between. CDR3 loop: CASSAPSESPDTQYF. For the CDR3, the DNA is TGTGCCAGTAGTGCTCCTTCCGAATCACCAGATACGCAGTATTTT.

This clone was observed a handful of times. The chain employs TRBV6-4 and TRBJ1-6, with D uncertain. Germline lookup yields CDR1 MRHNA and CDR2 SNTAGT. The CDR3 has 13 amino acids. Trimming shortened V by 3 bases and J by 5 bases, and 5 bases separated the two germline ends. DNA for the CDR3: TGTGCCAGCAGTGAGGGGAATAATTCACCCCTCCACTTT. It is translated as CASSEGNNSPLHF.

This clone was counted only a few times. The chain links TRBV10-3 to TRBJ2-3; 7 nucleotides agree with TRBD1. V lost 7 bases and J lost 6; bases outside the gene matches: 7. The CDR3 runs 13 residues. Germline loops: CDR1 ENHRY, CDR2 SYGVKD. The CDR3 loop is CAINQQGQDTQYF. The CDR3 nucleotides are TGTGCCATCAACCAACAGGGGCAGGATACGCAGTATTTT.

The genes are TRBV6-5 and TRBJ1-1; no reliable D call. CDR3 length: 16 amino acids. Germline lookup yields CDR1 MNHEY and CDR2 SVGAGI. Trimming shortened V by 4 bases and J by 3 bases, and 18 bases separated the two germline ends. The DNA of the CDR3 is TGTGCCAGCAGTTCCCTCGCCCTAGGACCCGACACTGAAGCTTTCTTT. This gives the protein CASSSLALGPDTEAFF.

The chain uses TRBV30 and TRBJ2-7, with D perhaps matching TRBD1 (5 bases). Germline V gene sequence: CDR1 GTSNPN, CDR2 SVGIG (reference sequence). V was shortened by 3 bases and J by 6 bases, with 12 bases between the two germline ends. The CDR3 loop spans 12 amino acids. DNA for the CDR3: TGTGCCTGGAGCCCTATAAGGGGCGAGCAGTACTTC. Translated, it gives CAWSPIRGEQYF.

The chain joins TRBV6-1 to TRBJ1-4; no definite D call. CDR1 is MNHNS and CDR2 is SASEGT in the germline V gene. The CDR3 has 13 amino acids. Trimming took off 3 bases at V and 5 bases at J, with 7 bases between the two ends. The CDR3 loop is CASSDRRNEKLFF. The CDR3 region has the DNA TGTGCCAGCAGTGACCGGCGGAATGAAAAACTGTTTTTT.

The V gene is TRBV19, the J gene TRBJ2-1; 8 bases map to TRBD2. Germline-derived CDR1 and CDR2 are LNHDA and SQIVND (reference sequence). CDR3 length: 14 residues. Losses at the gene ends were 5 bases for V and 9 bases for J; bases not matched to a gene: 9. CDR3: CASSPGGGLGEQFF. CDR3 DNA: TGTGCCAGTAGTCCCGGCGGGGGGCTCGGTGAGCAGTTCTTC.

This chain uses TRBV19 with TRBJ2-7; D gene unclear. The ends were cut back, 7 bases at V and 4 bases at J, with 11 bases in the middle. CDR3 length: 12 residues. The germline gives CDR1 LNHDA, CDR2 SQIVND (reference sequence). DNA for the CDR3: TGTGCCAGTACCGACGTCCGTTACGAGCAGTACTTC. It yields the protein CASTDVRYEQYF.

The V and J genes are TRBV6-5 and TRBJ1-4; no firm D call. V lost 5 bases to trimming and J lost 8 bases, with 6 bases between them. The CDR3 is 11 residues long. Germline V CDR1 and CDR2: MNHEY, SVGAGI. The CDR3 reads CASSTGEKLFF. In DNA, the CDR3 is TGTGCCAGCAGTACGGGGGAAAAACTGTTTTTT.

This clone appeared many times. J is TRBJ1-4 and V is TRBV7-2; the D is unclear. Trimming left V 2 bases short and J 5 bases short, with 12 bases between. The germline CDR1 and CDR2 sequences are SGHTA and FQGNSA. The CDR3 runs 15 residues. The CDR3 spells CASSLLGMGNEKLFF. The CDR3 DNA sequence: TGTGCCAGCAGCTTATTAGGCATGGGGAATGAAAAACTGTTTTTT.

The V and J genes are TRBV7-2 and TRBJ1-3; a possible D gene is TRBD1 (6 bases). V lost 4 bases to trimming and J lost 8 bases, with 12 bases between them. Germline V lookup: CDR1 SGHTA, CDR2 FQGNSA. This CDR3 is built from 13 residues. The CDR3: CASSSGQWDTIYF. The DNA for the CDR3 is TGTGCCAGCAGCTCAGGACAGTGGGACACCATATATTTT.

The chain employs TRBV28 and TRBJ1-2, with TRBD1 matching over 8 bases. Per the germline V gene, CDR1 is MDHEN and CDR2 is SYDVKM. This CDR3 spans 13 amino acids. V dropped 6 bases and J dropped 4; count of bases not matched to a gene: 4. The CDR3 nucleotides are TGTGCCAGCAGGCGGGGACAGGCCTATGGCTACACCTTC. Translated: CASRRGQAYGYTF.

This clone turned up a few times. This chain connects TRBV5-6 to TRBJ2-7; a weak D match, TRBD2 (6 bases). Trimming took off 4 bases at V and 4 bases at J, with 12 bases between the two ends. Germline CDR1 reads SGHDT; CDR2 reads YYEEEE. This CDR3 spans 13 amino acids. CDR3 sequence reads: CASSPYGSYEQYV. The CDR3 nucleotides are TGTGCCAGCAGCCCCTACGGGAGTTACGAGCAGTACGTC.

This clone was seen only once. The chain links TRBV4-3 to TRBJ2-7; 9 bases align to TRBD1. This CDR3 comprises 17 residues. CDR1 and CDR2 (germline): LGHNA, YSLEER. Unmatched junction bases numbered 14, after V lost 1 base and J lost 7 bases. The DNA of the CDR3 is TGCGCCAGCAGCCAAGTAGGTTGGGACAGGGACCAGGATGAGCAGTACGTC. Encoded protein: CASSQVGWDRDQDEQYV.

This clone appeared a single time. This sequence joins TRBV27 and TRBJ2-3, with 7 positions matching TRBD1. Trimming at V came to 3 bases and at J to 2 bases, leaving 2 bases not matched to a gene. Germline V gene lookup returns CDR1 MNHEY and CDR2 SMNVEV (reference sequence). There are 14 residues in the CDR3. The CDR3 DNA is TGTGCCAGCAGTTTTACAGGGGACACAGATACGCAGTATTTT. Amino acid sequence: CASSFTGDTDTQYF.

The chain recombines TRBV21-1 with TRBJ1-5. TRBV21-1 corresponds to a pseudogene. CDR3 length: 15 residues. CDR3 amino acids: CASSLKSGTNQPQHF. The CDR3 bases are TGTGCCAGCAGTTTAAAGTCCGGGACCAATCAGCCCCAGCATTTT.

This clone was found many times. The rearrangement links TRBV5-1 to TRBJ2-3, with a weak D call TRBD1 (6 bases). The CDR3 extends over 16 amino acids. V lost 2 bases, J lost 0 bases, and 13 bases lay in between. CDR1 SGHRS and CDR2 YFSETQ come from the germline V gene. The CDR3: CASSLGQQTSTDTQYF. CDR3 in DNA: TGCGCCAGCAGCTTAGGACAGCAAACTAGCACAGATACGCAGTATTTT.

This clone was picked up a small number of times. This chain joins TRBV5-1 and TRBJ1-6; no definite D call. CDR1 SGHRS and CDR2 YFSETQ come from the germline V gene. This CDR3 contains 14 residues. The V and J ends lost 5 bases and 13 bases respectively, with 19 bases between them. CDR3 coding DNA: TGCGCCAGCAGGGAGGTGCAGCTCAATGCGCCCCTCCACTTT. Its protein is CASREVQLNAPLHF. The whole variable domain, remainder taken from reference TRBV5-1 and TRBJ1-6, is KAGVTQTPRYLIKTRGQQVTLSCSPISGHRSVSWYQQTPGQGLQFLFEYFSETQRNKGNFPGRFSGRQFSNSRSEMNVSTLELGDSALYLCASREVQLNAPLHFGNGTRLTVT.

Comment on this clone: Compared with germline, one end of the junction differs, possibly owing to a read error. V usage is TRBV7-9 and J usage is TRBJ1-4, with a weak D call TRBD1 (6 bases). The CDR3 spans 13 residues. The germline V gene encodes CDR1 SEHNR and CDR2 FQNEAQ (reference sequence). Here the CDR3 DNA reads TGTGCCAGCAGCTTAAATGGCCGAGACAGGAGAATTTTT. Translated, it gives CASSLNGRDRRIF.

The chain recombines TRBV19 with TRBJ2-2; 7 bases align to TRBD2. Germline CDR1 and CDR2: LNHDA and SQIVND (reference sequence). Losses at the gene ends were 3 bases for V and 0 bases for J; bases not matched to a gene: 4. This CDR3 contains 16 residues. The CDR3 nucleotides read TGTGCCAGTAGTATGCGGCTAGCGGCGAACACCGGGGAGCTGTTTTTT. This gives the protein CASSMRLAANTGELFF. Complete variable domain (other parts from reference TRBV19 and TRBJ2-2): DGGITQSPKYLFRKEGQNVTLSCEQNLNHDAMYWYRQDPGQGLRLIYYSQIVNDFQKGDIAEGYSVSREKKESFPLTVTSAQKNPTAFYLCASSMRLAANTGELFFGEGSRLTVL.

The J gene is TRBJ2-4, the V gene TRBV19; the match to TRBD1 covers 9 bases. Germline CDR1 and CDR2: LNHDA and SQIVND (reference sequence). The CDR3 spans 17 residues. With V trimmed by 4 bases and J by 9 bases, 16 bases remained unmatched. This chain's CDR3 is CASSRGPPTQGAGIQYF. In nucleotides, the CDR3 is TGTGCCAGTAGTAGGGGGCCGCCTACACAGGGGGCAGGCATTCAGTACTTC.

This chain links TRBV4-1 with TRBJ2-7; no definite D call. Germline CDR1 reads MGHRA; CDR2 reads YSYEKL. The CDR3 loop spans 13 amino acids. V dropped 4 bases and J dropped 6 bases, with 13 bases sitting between them. CDR3 in amino acids: CASSPDPNAEQYV. Written as DNA, the CDR3 is TGCGCCAGCAGCCCCGACCCGAACGCCGAGCAGTACGTC.

The chain carries TRBV7-9 and TRBJ2-1, with 7 bases lining up with TRBD1. V lost 4 bases, J lost 3 bases, and 12 bases stayed unmatched. The germline V gene encodes CDR1 SEHNR and CDR2 FQNEAQ (reference sequence). CDR3 length: 17 residues. The DNA of the CDR3 is TGTGCCAGCAGCTCGCCTCGGGGCAGGGGGAACTACAATGAGCAGTTCTTC. Its translation: CASSSPRGRGNYNEQFF.

This clone was observed many times. The chain carries TRBV13 and TRBJ2-4; D possibly matches TRBD1 or TRBD2 (5 bases each). V shed 0 bases and J shed 6 bases, with 15 bases lying between them. This CDR3 region has 16 residues. Germline V gives CDR1 PRHDT, CDR2 FYEKMQ (reference sequence). Written as DNA, the CDR3 is TGTGCCAGCAGCTTAGGCCCGCAGGGCGCGGGAAACATTCAGTACTTC. It specifies CASSLGPQGAGNIQYF. Filled out from reference TRBV13 and TRBJ2-4, the complete variable domain reads AAGVIQSPRHLIKEKRETATLKCYPIPRHDTVYWYQQGPGQDPQFLISFYEKMQSDKGSIPDRFSAQQFSDYHSELNMSSLELGDSALYFCASSLGPQGAGNIQYFGAGTRLSVL.

The genes are TRBV2 and TRBJ1-2; D may be TRBD1 (6 bases). The germline V gene encodes CDR1 SNHLY and CDR2 FYNNEI. The germline V and J ends were trimmed by 1 base and 4 bases, with 22 bases remaining between them. CDR3 length: 18 amino acids. The CDR3 DNA follows: TGTGCCAGCAGTGAAGTGGGGCAGGGGCGCCTTAGTAGCTATGGCTACACCTTC. Protein product: CASSEVGQGRLSSYGYTF. The whole variable domain, filled in from reference TRBV2 and TRBJ1-2, reads EPEVTQTPSHQVTQMGQEVILRCVPISNHLYFYWYRQILGQKVEFLVSFYNNEISEKSEIFDDQFSVERPDGSNFTLKIRSTKLEDSAMYFCASSEVGQGRLSSYGYTFGSGTRLTVV.

The chain joins TRBV7-8 to TRBJ2-7, with 10 bases lining up with TRBD1. J was trimmed by 5 bases and V by 5 bases; bases with no gene match: 6. Looked up from germline, CDR1 is SGHVS and CDR2 is FQNEAQ. The CDR3 covers 14 residues. This chain's CDR3 is CASSTDRGPNEQYV. DNA of the CDR3: TGTGCCAGCAGCACCGACAGGGGGCCCAACGAGCAGTACGTC.